The sequence of this T cell receptor (beta chain) was determined in a study of blood T cell repertoires in COVID-19. The overall study: Specimens from acute and convalescent COVID-19 originated in the United States, Italy and Spain. In each case, the material was cDNA or gDNA derived from T cells, B-cell-depleted T cells, or PBMCs.

The authors' processing: The assay estimated nucleated cells by amplifying reference gene primers. Some clones are missing from TCRdb's copy, which holds only in-frame ones; the method was immunoSEQ multiplex PCR. V, J and clone size were drawn from that table, and D and trimming were deduced from the DNA. Altogether 110,000 or so clones are present, roughly 80% being singletons, with the ten largest covering about 2.5%. The CDR3 is 16 residues long. From germline, CDR1 is SGDLS and CDR2 YYNGEE. With 4 bases clipped from V and 1 base from J, the junction kept 10 bases outside the gene matches. Only one count was recorded for this clone.

The sequencing input was peripheral blood. The chain combines TRBV9 with TRBJ2-7; TRBD1 matches at 8 bases. The TCR was taken from a man in his fifties with acute or convalescent COVID-19. CDR3: CASSPRTGISSYEQYF. Here the CDR3 DNA reads TGTGCCAGCAGCCCCCGGACAGGGATAAGTTCCTACGAGCAGTACTTC.